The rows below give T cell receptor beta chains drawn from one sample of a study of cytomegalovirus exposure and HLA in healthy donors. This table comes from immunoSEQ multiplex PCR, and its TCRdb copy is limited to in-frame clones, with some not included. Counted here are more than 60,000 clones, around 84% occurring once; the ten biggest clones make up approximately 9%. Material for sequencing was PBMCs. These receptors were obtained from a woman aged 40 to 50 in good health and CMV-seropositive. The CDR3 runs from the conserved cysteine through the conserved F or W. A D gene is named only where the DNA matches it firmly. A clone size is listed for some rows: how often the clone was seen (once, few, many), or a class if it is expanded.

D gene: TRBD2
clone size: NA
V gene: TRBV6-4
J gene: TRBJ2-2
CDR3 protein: CASRPLAGGPGELFF
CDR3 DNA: TGTGCCAGCAGACCACTAGCGGGGGGTCCCGGGGAGCTGTTTTTT

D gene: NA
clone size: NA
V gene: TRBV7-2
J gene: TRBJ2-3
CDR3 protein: CASSLAVAGTGTDTQYF
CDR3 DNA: TGTGCCAGCAGCTTAGCGGTGGCGGGGACGGGGACAGATACGCAGTATTTT

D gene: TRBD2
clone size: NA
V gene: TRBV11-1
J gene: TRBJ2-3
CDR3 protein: CASSWTSGGPTDTQYF
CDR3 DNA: TGTGCCAGCAGCTGGACTAGCGGGGGGCCCACAGATACGCAGTATTTT

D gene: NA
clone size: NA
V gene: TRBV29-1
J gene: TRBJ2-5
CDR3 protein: CSEIGQNQETQYF
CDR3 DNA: TGCAGCGAGATAGGACAGAACCAAGAGACCCAGTACTTC

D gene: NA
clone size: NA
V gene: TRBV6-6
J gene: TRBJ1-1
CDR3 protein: CASSGQAYEAFF
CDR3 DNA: TGTGCCAGCAGCGGCCAGGCCTATGAAGCTTTCTTT

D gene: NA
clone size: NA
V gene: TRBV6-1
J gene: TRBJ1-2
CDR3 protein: CASSESLLGRIYGYTF
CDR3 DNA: TGTGCCAGCAGTGAAAGCCTTTTGGGCAGAATCTATGGCTACACCTTC

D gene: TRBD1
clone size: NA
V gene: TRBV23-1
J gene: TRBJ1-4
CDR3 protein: CASSQLITTGGSEKLFF
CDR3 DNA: TGCGCCAGCAGTCAATTGATCACGACAGGGGGCAGTGAAAAACTGTTTTTT

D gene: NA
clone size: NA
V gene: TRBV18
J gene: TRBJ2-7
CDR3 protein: CASSPSPQMDREGYEQYF
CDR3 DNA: TGTGCCAGCTCACCCTCCCCGCAAATGGACAGGGAGGGCTACGAGCAGTACTTC

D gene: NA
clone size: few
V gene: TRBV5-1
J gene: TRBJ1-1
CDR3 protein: CASSPGANTEAFF
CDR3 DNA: TGCGCCAGCAGCCCTGGGGCGAACACTGAAGCTTTCTTT

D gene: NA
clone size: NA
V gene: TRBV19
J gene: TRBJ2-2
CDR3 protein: CASSSTSTVNTGELFF
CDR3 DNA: TGTGCCAGTAGTTCAACATCGACAGTGAACACCGGGGAGCTGTTTTTT

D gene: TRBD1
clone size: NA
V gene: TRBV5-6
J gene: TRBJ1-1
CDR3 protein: CASSLPGQGGSMNTEAFF
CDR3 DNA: TGTGCCAGCAGCTTACCGGGACAGGGGGGGTCCATGAACACTGAAGCTTTCTTT

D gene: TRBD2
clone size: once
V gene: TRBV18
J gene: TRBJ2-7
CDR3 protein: CASSPPGGGNEQYF
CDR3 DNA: TGTGCCAGCTCACCACCGGGCGGGGGGAACGAGCAGTACTTC

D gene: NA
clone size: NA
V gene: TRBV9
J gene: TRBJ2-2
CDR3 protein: CASTFGHGSNTGELFF
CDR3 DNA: TGTGCCAGCACTTTTGGACATGGTTCGAACACCGGGGAGCTGTTTTTT

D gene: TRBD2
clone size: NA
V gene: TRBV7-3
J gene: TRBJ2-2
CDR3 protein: CASTGLGGTGELFF
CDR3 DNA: TGTGCCAGCACAGGACTAGGCGGCACCGGGGAGCTGTTTTTT

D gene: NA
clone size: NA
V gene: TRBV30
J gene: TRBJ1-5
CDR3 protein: CAWDRPNQPQHF
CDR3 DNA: TGTGCCTGGGACAGGCCGAATCAGCCCCAGCATTTT

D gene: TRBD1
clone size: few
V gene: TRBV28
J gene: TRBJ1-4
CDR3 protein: CASRTGYHEKLFF
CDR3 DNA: TGTGCCAGCAGGACAGGGTATCATGAAAAACTGTTTTTT

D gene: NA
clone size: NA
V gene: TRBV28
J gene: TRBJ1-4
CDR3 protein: CASSPGQVGTKKLFF
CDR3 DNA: TGTGCCAGCAGTCCGGGACAAGTGGGTACGAAAAAACTGTTTTTT

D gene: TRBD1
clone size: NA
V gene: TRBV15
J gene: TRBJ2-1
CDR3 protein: CATSSGTGGSYNEQFF
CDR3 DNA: TGTGCCACCAGCAGTGGGACAGGGGGCTCCTACAATGAGCAGTTCTTC

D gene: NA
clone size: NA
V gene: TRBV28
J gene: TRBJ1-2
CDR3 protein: CASSLGQNYGYTF
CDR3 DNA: TGTGCCAGCAGTTTAGGTCAGAACTATGGCTACACCTTC

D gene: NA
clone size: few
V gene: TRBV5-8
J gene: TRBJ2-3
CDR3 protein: CASSLRQWATDTQYF
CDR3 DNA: TGTGCCAGCAGCTTACGACAGTGGGCCACAGATACGCAGTATTTT

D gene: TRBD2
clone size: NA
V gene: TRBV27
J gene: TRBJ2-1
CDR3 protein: CASQFSGRGGLRQFF
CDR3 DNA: TGTGCCAGCCAGTTTTCGGGGCGGGGGGGCCTAAGGCAGTTCTTC

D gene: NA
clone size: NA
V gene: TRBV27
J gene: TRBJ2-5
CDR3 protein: CASSPYPAGETQYF
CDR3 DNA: TGTGCCAGCAGTCCATACCCCGCCGGGGAGACCCAGTACTTC

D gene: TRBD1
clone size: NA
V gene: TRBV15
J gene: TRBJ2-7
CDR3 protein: CATSRDLLQGASEQYF
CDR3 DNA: TGTGCCACCAGCAGAGATCTATTACAGGGGGCGAGTGAGCAGTACTTC

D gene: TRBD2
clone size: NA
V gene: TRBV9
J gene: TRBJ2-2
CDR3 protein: CASSVERGGFGELFF
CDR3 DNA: TGTGCCAGCAGCGTAGAGCGGGGGGGTTTCGGGGAGCTGTTTTTT

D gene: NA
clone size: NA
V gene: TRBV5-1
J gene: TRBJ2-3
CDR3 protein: CASSLGTPRDTQYF
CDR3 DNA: TGCGCCAGCAGCTTGGGGACACCAAGAGATACGCAGTATTTT

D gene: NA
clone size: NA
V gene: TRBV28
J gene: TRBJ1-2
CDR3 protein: CASSSGQGNYGYTF
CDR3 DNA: TGTGCCAGCAGTTCAGGGCAGGGTAACTATGGCTACACCTTC

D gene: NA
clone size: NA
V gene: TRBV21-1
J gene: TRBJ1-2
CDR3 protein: CASSMREKNGYTF
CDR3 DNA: TGTGCCAGCAGCATGAGGGAGAAGAATGGCTACACCTTC

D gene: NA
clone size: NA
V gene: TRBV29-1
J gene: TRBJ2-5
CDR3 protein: CSVKAQGQETQYF
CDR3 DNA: TGCAGCGTTAAGGCACAGGGCCAAGAGACCCAGTACTTC

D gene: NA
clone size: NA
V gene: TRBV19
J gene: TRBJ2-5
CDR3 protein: CASNPSGGAKETQYF
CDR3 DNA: TGTGCCAGTAACCCCTCAGGCGGGGCCAAAGAGACCCAGTACTTC

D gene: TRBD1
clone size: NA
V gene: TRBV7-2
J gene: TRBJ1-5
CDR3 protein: CASSGQGLGRPQHF
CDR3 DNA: TGTGCCAGCAGCGGACAGGGGTTGGGTCGGCCCCAGCATTTT

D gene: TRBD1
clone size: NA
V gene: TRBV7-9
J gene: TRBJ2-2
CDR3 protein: CASSRDSLTGELFF
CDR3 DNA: TGTGCCAGCAGCCGGGACAGCCTTACCGGGGAGCTGTTTTTT

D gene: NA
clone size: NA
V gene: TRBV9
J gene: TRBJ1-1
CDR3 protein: CASSVDRNTEAFF
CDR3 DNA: TGTGCCAGCAGCGTAGACAGAAACACTGAAGCTTTCTTT

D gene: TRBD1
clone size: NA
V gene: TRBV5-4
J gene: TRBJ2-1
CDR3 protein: CASSPGTGGYNEQFF
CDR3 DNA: TGTGCCAGCAGCCCCGGGACAGGTGGCTACAATGAGCAGTTCTTC

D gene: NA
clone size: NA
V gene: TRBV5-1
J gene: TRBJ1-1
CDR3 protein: CASSLEPAATEAFF
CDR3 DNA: TGCGCCAGCAGCTTGGAACCCGCGGCCACTGAAGCTTTCTTT

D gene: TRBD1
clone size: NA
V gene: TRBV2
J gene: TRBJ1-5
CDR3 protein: CASSADRALNQPQHF
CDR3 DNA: TGTGCCAGCAGTGCGGACAGGGCCCTAAATCAGCCCCAGCATTTT

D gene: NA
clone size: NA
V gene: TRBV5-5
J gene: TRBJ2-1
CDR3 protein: CASSLVIAYNEQFF
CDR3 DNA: TGTGCCAGCAGCTTGGTGATAGCCTACAATGAGCAGTTCTTC

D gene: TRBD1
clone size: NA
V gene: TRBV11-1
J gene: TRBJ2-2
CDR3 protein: CASSPRDSGLTGELFF
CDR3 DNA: TGTGCCAGCAGCCCCCGGGACAGCGGTCTCACCGGGGAGCTGTTTTTT

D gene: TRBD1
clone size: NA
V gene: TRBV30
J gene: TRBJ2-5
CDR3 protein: CAWTLDRGRGETQYF
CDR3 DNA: TGTGCCTGGACCCTAGACAGGGGGCGAGGAGAGACCCAGTACTTC